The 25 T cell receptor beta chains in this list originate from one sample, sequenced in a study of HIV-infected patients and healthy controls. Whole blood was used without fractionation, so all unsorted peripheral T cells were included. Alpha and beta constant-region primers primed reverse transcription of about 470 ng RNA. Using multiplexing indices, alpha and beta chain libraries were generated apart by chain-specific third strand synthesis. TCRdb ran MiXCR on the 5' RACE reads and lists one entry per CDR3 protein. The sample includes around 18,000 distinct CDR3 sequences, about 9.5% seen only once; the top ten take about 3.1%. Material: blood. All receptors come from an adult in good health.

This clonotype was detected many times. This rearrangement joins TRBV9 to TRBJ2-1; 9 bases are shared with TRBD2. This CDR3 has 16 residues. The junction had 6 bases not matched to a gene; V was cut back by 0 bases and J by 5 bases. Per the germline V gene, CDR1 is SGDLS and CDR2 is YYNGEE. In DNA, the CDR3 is TGTGCCAGCAGCGTAGAGGGTAGGACTAGCGACAATGAGCAGTTCTTC. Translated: CASSVEGRTSDNEQFF.

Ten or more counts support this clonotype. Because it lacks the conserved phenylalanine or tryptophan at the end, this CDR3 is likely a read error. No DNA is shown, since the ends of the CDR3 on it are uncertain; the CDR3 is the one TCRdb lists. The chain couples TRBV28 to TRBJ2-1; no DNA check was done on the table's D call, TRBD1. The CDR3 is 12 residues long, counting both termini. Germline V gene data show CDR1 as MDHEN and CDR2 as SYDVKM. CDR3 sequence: CASSSDRGLAWS.

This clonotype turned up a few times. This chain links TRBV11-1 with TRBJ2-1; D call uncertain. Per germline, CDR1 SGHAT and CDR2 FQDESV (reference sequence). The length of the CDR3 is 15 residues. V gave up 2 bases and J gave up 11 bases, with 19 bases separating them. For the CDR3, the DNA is TGTGCCAGCAGCTTAATGAGTGCCGAAGGCTCCAAGCAGTTCTTC. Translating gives CASSLMSAEGSKQFF.

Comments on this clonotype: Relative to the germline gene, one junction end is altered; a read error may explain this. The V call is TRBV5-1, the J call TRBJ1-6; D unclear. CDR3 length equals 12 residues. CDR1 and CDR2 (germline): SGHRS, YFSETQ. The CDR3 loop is CASSPGDSPLHF. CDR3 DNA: TGCGCCAGCAGCCCTGGTGATTCGCCCCTCCACTTT.

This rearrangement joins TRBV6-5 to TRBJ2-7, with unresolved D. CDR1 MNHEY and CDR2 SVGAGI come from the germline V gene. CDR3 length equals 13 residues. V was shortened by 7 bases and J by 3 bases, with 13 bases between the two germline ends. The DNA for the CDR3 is TGTGCCAGCACCCGCCCGGGCTTCTACGAGCAGTACTTC. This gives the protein CASTRPGFYEQYF.

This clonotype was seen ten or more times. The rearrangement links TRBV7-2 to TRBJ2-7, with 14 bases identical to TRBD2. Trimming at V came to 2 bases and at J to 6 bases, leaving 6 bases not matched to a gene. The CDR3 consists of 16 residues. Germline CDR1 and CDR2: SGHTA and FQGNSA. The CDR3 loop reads CASSLHGLAGGGEQYF. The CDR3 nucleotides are TGTGCCAGCAGCTTACACGGACTAGCGGGGGGAGGCGAGCAGTACTTC. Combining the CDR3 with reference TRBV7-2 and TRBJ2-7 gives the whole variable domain GAGVSQSPSNKVTEKGKDVELRCDPISGHTALYWYRQSLGQGLEFLIYFQGNSAPDKSGLPSDRFSAERTGGSVSTLTIQRTQQEDSAVYLCASSLHGLAGGGEQYFGPGTRLTVT.

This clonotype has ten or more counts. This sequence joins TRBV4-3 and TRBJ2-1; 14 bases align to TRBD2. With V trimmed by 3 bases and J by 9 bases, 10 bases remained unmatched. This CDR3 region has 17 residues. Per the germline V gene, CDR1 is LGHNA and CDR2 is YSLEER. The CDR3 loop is CASSQRRRGLAGVEQFF. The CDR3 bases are TGCGCCAGCAGCCAGAGAAGAAGGGGACTAGCGGGAGTTGAGCAGTTCTTC.

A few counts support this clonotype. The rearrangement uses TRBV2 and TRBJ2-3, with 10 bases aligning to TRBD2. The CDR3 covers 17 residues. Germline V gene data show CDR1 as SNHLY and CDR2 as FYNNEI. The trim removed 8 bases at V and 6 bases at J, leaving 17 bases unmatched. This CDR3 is CASSDYLAGVYLDTQYF. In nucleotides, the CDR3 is TGTGCCAGCTCCGACTATCTAGCGGGAGTGTATTTGGATACGCAGTATTTT.

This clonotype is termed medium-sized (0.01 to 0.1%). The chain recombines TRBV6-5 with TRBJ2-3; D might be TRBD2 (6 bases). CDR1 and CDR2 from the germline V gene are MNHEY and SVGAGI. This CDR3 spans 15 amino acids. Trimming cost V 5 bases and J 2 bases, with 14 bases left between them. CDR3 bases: TGTGCCAGCAGTGGCGGGGCCGGGGACACAGATACGCAGTATTTT. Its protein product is CASSGGAGDTDTQYF.

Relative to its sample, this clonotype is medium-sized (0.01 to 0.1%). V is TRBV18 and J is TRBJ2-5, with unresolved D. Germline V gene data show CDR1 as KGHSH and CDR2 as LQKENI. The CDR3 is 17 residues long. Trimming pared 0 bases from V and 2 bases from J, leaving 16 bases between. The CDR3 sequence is CASSPPSWEGQQETQYF. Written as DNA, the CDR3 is TGTGCCAGCTCACCACCGAGCTGGGAAGGGCAGCAAGAGACCCAGTACTTC.

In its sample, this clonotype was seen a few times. CDR3: CASSRRTGELFF. CDR3 coding DNA: TGTGCCAGCAGCCGCAGAACCGGGGAGCTGTTTTTT. The chain links TRBV3-1 to TRBJ2-2; D remains unclear. Looked up from germline, CDR1 is LGHDT and CDR2 is YNNKEL (reference sequence). V lost 4 bases, J lost 5 bases, and 5 bases lay in between. This CDR3 is built from 12 residues.

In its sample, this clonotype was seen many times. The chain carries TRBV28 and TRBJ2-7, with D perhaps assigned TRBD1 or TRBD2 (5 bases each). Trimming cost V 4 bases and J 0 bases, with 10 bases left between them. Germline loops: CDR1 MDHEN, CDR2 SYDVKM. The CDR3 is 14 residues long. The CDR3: CASSWDGPSYEQYF. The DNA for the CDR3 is TGTGCCAGCAGTTGGGACGGACCCTCCTACGAGCAGTACTTC.

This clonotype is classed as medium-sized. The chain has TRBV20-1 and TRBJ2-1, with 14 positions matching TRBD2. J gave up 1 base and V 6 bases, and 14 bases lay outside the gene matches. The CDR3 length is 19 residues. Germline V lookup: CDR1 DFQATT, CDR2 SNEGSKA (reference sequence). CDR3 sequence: CSASPWGTSGSRSYNEQFF. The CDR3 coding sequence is TGCAGTGCCTCCCCATGGGGGACTAGCGGGAGTAGGTCCTACAATGAGCAGTTCTTC.

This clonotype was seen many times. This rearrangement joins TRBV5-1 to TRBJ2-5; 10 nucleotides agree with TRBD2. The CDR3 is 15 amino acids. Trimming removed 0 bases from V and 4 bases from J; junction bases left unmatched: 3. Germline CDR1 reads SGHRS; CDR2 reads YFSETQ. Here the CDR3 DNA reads TGCGCCAGCAGCTTGGCGCTAGCGGGAGCAGAGACCCAGTACTTC. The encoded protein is CASSLALAGAETQYF.

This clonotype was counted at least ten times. The CDR3 is CASSLGGYEQYF. The CDR3 DNA follows: TGCGCCAGCAGCCTTGGAGGGTACGAGCAGTACTTC. The rearrangement joins TRBV5-1 to TRBJ2-7; weak D call: TRBD2 (6 bases). V lost 4 bases, J lost 4 bases, and 9 bases lay in between. Germline-derived CDR1 and CDR2 are SGHRS and YFSETQ. The CDR3 runs to 12 residues.

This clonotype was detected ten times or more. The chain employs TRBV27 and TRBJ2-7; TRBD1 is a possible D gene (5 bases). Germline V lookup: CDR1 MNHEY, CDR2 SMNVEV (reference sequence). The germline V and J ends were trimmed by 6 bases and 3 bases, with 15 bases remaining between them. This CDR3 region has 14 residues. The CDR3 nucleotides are TGTGCCAGCAGCCTGGCCGACAGTATCTACGAGCAGTACTTC. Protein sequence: CASSLADSIYEQYF.

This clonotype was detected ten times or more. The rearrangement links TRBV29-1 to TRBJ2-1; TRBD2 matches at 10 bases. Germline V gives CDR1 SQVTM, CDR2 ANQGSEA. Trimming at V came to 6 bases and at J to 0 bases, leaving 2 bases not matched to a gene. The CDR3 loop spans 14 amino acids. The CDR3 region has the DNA TGCAGCGTCCCTAGCGGGAGCTCCTACAATGAGCAGTTCTTC. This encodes CSVPSGSSYNEQFF.

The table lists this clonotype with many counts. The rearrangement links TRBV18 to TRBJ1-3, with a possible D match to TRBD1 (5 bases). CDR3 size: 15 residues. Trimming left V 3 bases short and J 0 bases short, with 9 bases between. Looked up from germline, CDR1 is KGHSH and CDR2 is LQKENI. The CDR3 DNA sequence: TGTGCCAGCTCACCCAGGGAACACTCTGGAAACACCATATATTTT. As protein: CASSPREHSGNTIYF.

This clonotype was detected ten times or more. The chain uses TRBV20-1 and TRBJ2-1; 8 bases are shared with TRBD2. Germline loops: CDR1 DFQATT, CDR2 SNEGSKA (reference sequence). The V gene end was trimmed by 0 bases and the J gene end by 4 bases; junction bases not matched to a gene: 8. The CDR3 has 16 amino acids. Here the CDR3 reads CSARDPKRELYNEQFF. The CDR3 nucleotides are TGCAGTGCTAGAGATCCTAAGCGGGAGCTATACAATGAGCAGTTCTTC.

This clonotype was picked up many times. The CDR3 sequence is CASSVDRGLGEAFF. CDR3 nucleotides: TGTGCCAGCAGCGTCGACAGGGGGCTCGGTGAAGCTTTCTTT. This sequence joins TRBV7-9 and TRBJ1-1; 10 bases fit TRBD1. V trimming: 5 bases; J trimming: 7 bases; junction bases outside the gene matches: 7. CDR3 length equals 14 residues. Germline V CDR1 and CDR2: SEHNR, FQNEAQ (reference sequence).

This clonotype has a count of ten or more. The CDR3 coding sequence is TGCGCCAGCAGCTTGGATGGGGGGTTGGGCACTGAAGCTTTCTTT. It translates to CASSLDGGLGTEAFF. The chain links TRBV5-1 to TRBJ1-1; weak D call: TRBD1 (5 bases). The CDR3 is made up of 15 amino acids. Trimming took off 0 bases at V and 4 bases at J, with 13 bases between the two ends. Germline lookup yields CDR1 SGHRS and CDR2 YFSETQ. The full variable domain, with the rest looked up from reference TRBV5-1 and TRBJ1-1, is KAGVTQTPRYLIKTRGQQVTLSCSPISGHRSVSWYQQTPGQGLQFLFEYFSETQRNKGNFPGRFSGRQFSNSRSEMNVSTLELGDSALYLCASSLDGGLGTEAFFGQGTRLTVV.

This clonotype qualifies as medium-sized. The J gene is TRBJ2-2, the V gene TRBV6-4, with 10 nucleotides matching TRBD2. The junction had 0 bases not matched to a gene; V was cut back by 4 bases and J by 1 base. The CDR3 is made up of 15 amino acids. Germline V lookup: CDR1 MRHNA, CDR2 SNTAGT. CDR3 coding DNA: TGTGCCAGCAGTGGGACTAGCGGGAACACCGGGGAGCTGTTTTTT. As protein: CASSGTSGNTGELFF.

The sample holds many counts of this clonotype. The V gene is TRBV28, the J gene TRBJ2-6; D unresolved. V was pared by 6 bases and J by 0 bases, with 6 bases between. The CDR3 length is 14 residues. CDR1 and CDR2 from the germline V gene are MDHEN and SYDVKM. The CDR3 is CASRESSGANVLTF. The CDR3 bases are TGTGCCAGCAGGGAGTCCTCTGGGGCCAACGTCCTGACTTTC.

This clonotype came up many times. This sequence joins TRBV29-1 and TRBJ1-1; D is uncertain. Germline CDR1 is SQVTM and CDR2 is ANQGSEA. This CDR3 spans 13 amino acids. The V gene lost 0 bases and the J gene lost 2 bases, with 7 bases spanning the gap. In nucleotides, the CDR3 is TGCAGCGTTGAAGAAGGAGTAAACACTGAAGCTTTCTTT. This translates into CSVEEGVNTEAFF.

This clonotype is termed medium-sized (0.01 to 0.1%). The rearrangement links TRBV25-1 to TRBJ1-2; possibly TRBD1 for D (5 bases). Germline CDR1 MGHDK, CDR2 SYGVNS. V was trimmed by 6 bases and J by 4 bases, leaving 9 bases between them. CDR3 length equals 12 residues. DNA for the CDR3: TGTGCCAGCAGCCTAGACAGCTATGGCTACACCTTC. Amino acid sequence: CASSLDSYGYTF.